This TCR beta chain comes out of a study of response to subunit inactivated influenza vaccine. The study, taken as a whole, reports: Only a handful of new T cells, the authors suggested, are recruited with each seasonal influenza vaccination.

A note on this clonotype: Its antigen is not identified.

TCRdb re-called the RT-PCR reads with MiXCR, one entry per CDR3 protein. The table includes 250,000 to 350,000 distinct CDR3 sequences, 20% to 25% detected once. Sample: PBMCs from blood, taken roughly 20 months after vaccination. This TCR was sampled from a man between 50 and 75 years old who received an inactivated influenza vaccine.

CDR3 in amino acids: CSAGQGRETQYF. CDR3 coding DNA: TGCAGCGCGGGACAGGGGCGGGAGACCCAGTACTTC. The chain couples TRBV29-1 to TRBJ2-5; 10 nucleotides match TRBD1. The CDR3 contains 12 residues. V lost 7 bases, J lost 5 bases, and 4 bases stayed unmatched. Germline V lookup: CDR1 SQVTM, CDR2 ANQGSEA.